The clone carrying this T cell receptor (beta chain) was picked up a small number of times. The antigen remains unidentified. The data stem from a study of T cells in Graves' hyperthyroidism and ophthalmopathy. Study-level points and caveats: The model's output predicted ophthalmopathy at a median of approximately 6.5 months prior to onset. Within blood appeared most thyroid clonotypes that had expanded above 0.001.

TCR beta CDR3 sequences were amplified from RNA transcripts. First-round RT-PCR with HTBI primers amplified the TCR CDR3 region. TCRdb analysed the multiplex PCR reads with MiXCR anew, one entry per CDR3 protein. The table has roughly 300,000 distinct CDR3 sequences, approximately 14% seen once. Germline CDR1 SGHAT, CDR2 FQNNGV. V shed 4 bases, J shed 8 bases, and the junction held 14 bases outside the gene matches. The CDR3 loop spans 16 amino acids. The receptor was isolated from a young woman with Graves' hyperthyroidism. Input material: blood. This chain links TRBV11-2 with TRBJ2-1, with 7 bases lining up with TRBD2. The CDR3 loop reads CASSSRLWGGPYEQFF. CDR3 nucleotide sequence: TGTGCCAGCAGCTCCCGATTATGGGGAGGGCCGTATGAGCAGTTCTTC.